Below, one T cell receptor beta chain is given with its context. Each CDR3 protein is one row after TCRdb ran MiXCR on the RACE reads. Counted here are 120,000 or so distinct CDR3 sequences, 13% occurring once; the ten biggest clones make up around 3%. The data stem from a study of human T cells and chemical hapten exposure. On the study more broadly: Upper inner arm skin measuring approximately 2 cm by approximately 2 cm received 2% DPC for sensitization. Patients' scalps got diphenylcyclopropenone weekly throughout the approximately 25-week study.

In germline, CDR1 is MGHRA, CDR2 YSYEKL. There are 17 residues in the CDR3. Germline trimming cut 4 bases from V and 6 bases from J; bases unmatched to any gene: 15. Sample time point: pre-sensitization, week 0. Treatment denoted: therapeutic diphenylcyclopropenone sensitization with weekly scalp DPC. The chain uses TRBV4-1 and TRBJ2-1; 7 bases match TRBD2. The sample consisted of whole blood, taken in connection with sensitization to the hapten diphenylcyclopropenone (DPC). The clonotype originates from a woman aged 18-29 years with alopecia areata. Some clones in this sample may be carry-over from other donors' samples. Here the CDR3 DNA reads TGCGCCAGCAGCCTTCCCGGTGCGAGCGGGGTCTCCAATGAGCAGTTCTTC. Its protein product is CASSLPGASGVSNEQFF.